The 8 T cell receptor beta chains listed next were all sequenced from one sample in a study of shared clonotypes between healthy human individuals. This table comes from immunoSEQ multiplex PCR, and its TCRdb copy is limited to in-frame clones, with some not included. This table holds around 200,000 clones, around 63% found once. Sequences were obtained from memory CD4+ T cells sorted from blood. Described subset: CD45RA-negative fraction. The receptor source for this set is a man aged 30-40 years in good health.

V usage is TRBV19 and J usage is TRBJ2-4; D tentatively fits TRBD1 or TRBD2 (5 bases each). With 5 bases removed from V and 8 bases from J, the gap between germline ends came to 13 bases. The CDR3 has 13 amino acids. The germline V gene has CDR1 LNHDA and CDR2 SQIVND (reference sequence). CDR3 sequence (DNA): TGTGCCAGTAGTCATGCAGGGAGAGACATTCAGTACTTC. This codes for CASSHAGRDIQYF.

The chain carries TRBV10-3 and TRBJ1-4; D is uncertain. Germline V gene data show CDR1 as ENHRY and CDR2 as SYGVKD. V was shortened by 0 bases and J by 7 bases, with 9 bases between the two germline ends. CDR3 size: 14 residues. CDR3 in amino acids: CAISESGVPEKLFF. CDR3 DNA sequence: TGTGCCATCAGTGAGTCGGGAGTACCTGAAAAACTGTTTTTT.

This clone was counted between two and nine times. The chain links TRBV5-6 to TRBJ2-1; no reliable D call. The CDR3 totals 11 residues. Germline V CDR1 and CDR2: SGHDT, YYEEEE. The V gene lost 0 bases and the J gene lost 9 bases, with 4 bases spanning the gap. CDR3 protein: CASSLASEQFF. The CDR3 nucleotides are TGTGCCAGCAGCTTGGCTAGTGAGCAGTTCTTC.

The table lists this clone with a few counts. The genes are TRBV7-2 and TRBJ2-1; D might be TRBD1 (6 bases). The CDR3 extends over 15 amino acids. Germline V gene sequence: CDR1 SGHTA, CDR2 FQGNSA. Trimming pared 4 bases from V and 0 bases from J, leaving 10 bases between. CDR3 DNA: TGTGCCAGCAGCTCGGACAGCAGCTCCTACAATGAGCAGTTCTTC. Translation: CASSSDSSSYNEQFF.

DNA of the CDR3: TGTGCCATCGGAGTATATACCGGGGAGCTGTTTTTT. Amino acids: CAIGVYTGELFF. J is TRBJ2-2 and V is TRBV2; no firm D call. The CDR3 loop spans 12 amino acids. V lost 10 bases and J lost 5, with 11 bases in between. CDR1 is SNHLY and CDR2 is FYNNEI in the germline V gene.

To note about this clone: Germline is not matched at one junction end, which may reflect a read error. The V gene is TRBV5-1, the J gene TRBJ2-7; weak D call: TRBD1 (6 bases). The length of the CDR3 is 13 residues. In germline, CDR1 is SGHRS, CDR2 YFSETQ. The DNA of the CDR3 is TGCGCCAGCGGGGAGAGCGCACGTGGGACACTCTGGTTC. Its protein product is CASGESARGTLWF.

This clone came up once. The chain is built from TRBV29-1 and TRBJ1-5, with D possibly matching TRBD1 (6 bases). CDR3 length: 11 residues. The V gene lost 6 bases and the J gene lost 11 bases, with 14 bases spanning the gap. Germline values: CDR1 SQVTM, CDR2 ANQGSEA. Here the CDR3 reads CSVRTESAQHF. As DNA, the CDR3 is TGCAGCGTCCGGACAGAATCAGCCCAGCATTTT.

The chain uses TRBV7-9 and TRBJ2-1; 7 bases map to TRBD2. The V segment lost 1 base and the J segment 3 bases; nucleotides outside the gene matches: 6. Germline V gives CDR1 SEHNR, CDR2 FQNEAQ (reference sequence). There are 16 residues in the CDR3. Here the CDR3 reads CASSLGKSGVYNEQFF. CDR3 sequence (DNA): TGTGCCAGCAGCTTAGGAAAGAGCGGGGTCTACAATGAGCAGTTCTTC.